Listed below are T cell receptor beta chains from one sample, sequenced in a study of T cells in Graves' hyperthyroidism and ophthalmopathy. Each CDR3 protein is one row after TCRdb ran MiXCR on the multiplex PCR reads. The sample records about half a million distinct CDR3 sequences, about 20% being singletons. The source material was blood. The receptors were sampled from a man aged 35 to 55 with Graves' ophthalmopathy. CDR3s include the opening cysteine and the closing phenylalanine or tryptophan. Fields, in order: J gene, D gene, clone size, V gene, CDR3 protein, CDR3 DNA. D genes are given only for firm matches. Size is stated for part of the rows, as once, few or many counts, or as a class when the clone is expanded.

j_call: TRBJ2-5; d_call: TRBD1; clone_size: many; v_call: TRBV28; cdr3_aa: CATNPRGPWETQYF; cdr3_nt: TGTGCCACTAACCCCAGGGGGCCGTGGGAGACCCAGTACTTC
j_call: TRBJ2-5; d_call: TRBD2; clone_size: NA; v_call: TRBV28; cdr3_aa: CASSRSGGEGETQYF; cdr3_nt: TGTGCCAGCAGCCGTAGCGGGGGGGAGGGAGAGACCCAGTACTTC
j_call: TRBJ1-1; d_call: TRBD1; clone_size: many; v_call: TRBV30; cdr3_aa: CAWGDRLNTEAFF; cdr3_nt: TGTGCCTGGGGGGACAGGTTGAACACTGAAGCTTTCTTT
j_call: TRBJ2-7; d_call: NA; clone_size: NA; v_call: TRBV10-2; cdr3_aa: CASSERARGYYEQYF; cdr3_nt: TGCGCCAGCAGTGAGAGGGCTCGGGGGTACTACGAGCAGTACTTC
j_call: TRBJ2-5; d_call: TRBD1; clone_size: NA; v_call: TRBV18; cdr3_aa: CASSPTGGIQETQYF; cdr3_nt: TGTGCCAGCTCCCCCACAGGGGGCATCCAAGAGACCCAGTACTTC
j_call: TRBJ2-3; d_call: NA; clone_size: few; v_call: TRBV6-1; cdr3_aa: CASSLRKLTDTQYF; cdr3_nt: TGTGCCAGCAGTCTAAGAAAACTCACAGATACGCAGTATTTT
j_call: TRBJ2-7; d_call: NA; clone_size: few; v_call: TRBV15; cdr3_aa: CATSRSYDEQYF; cdr3_nt: TGTGCCACCAGCCGCTCATATGACGAGCAGTACTTC
j_call: TRBJ1-1; d_call: NA; clone_size: few; v_call: TRBV5-1; cdr3_aa: CASSRGWGSMNTEAFF; cdr3_nt: TGCGCCAGCAGCCGGGGGTGGGGGTCTATGAACACTGAAGCTTTCTTT
j_call: TRBJ2-7; d_call: TRBD1; clone_size: once; v_call: TRBV6-1; cdr3_aa: CASRLDRGPSYEQYF; cdr3_nt: TGTGCCAGCAGACTGGACAGGGGGCCCTCCTACGAGCAGTACTTC
j_call: TRBJ2-7; d_call: NA; clone_size: NA; v_call: TRBV7-2; cdr3_aa: CASSYIGTLYEQYF; cdr3_nt: TGTGCCAGCAGCTATATCGGGACCCTCTACGAGCAGTACTTC
j_call: TRBJ2-2; d_call: NA; clone_size: NA; v_call: TRBV19; cdr3_aa: CASSITTSTGELFF; cdr3_nt: TGTGCCAGTAGTATTACGACCTCCACCGGGGAGCTGTTTTTT
j_call: TRBJ2-1; d_call: NA; clone_size: many; v_call: TRBV24-1; cdr3_aa: CATSDWQGSNEQFF; cdr3_nt: TGTGCCACCAGTGATTGGCAGGGTAGTAATGAGCAGTTCTTC
j_call: TRBJ1-1; d_call: NA; clone_size: few; v_call: TRBV2; cdr3_aa: CASGAGLREAFF; cdr3_nt: TGTGCCAGTGGGGCGGGGCTAAGAGAAGCTTTCTTT
j_call: TRBJ1-2; d_call: TRBD1; clone_size: once; v_call: TRBV20-1; cdr3_aa: CSARDPQGRNNYGYTF; cdr3_nt: TGCAGTGCTAGAGATCCACAGGGGCGAAATAACTATGGCTACACCTTC
j_call: TRBJ2-3; d_call: NA; clone_size: many; v_call: TRBV7-2; cdr3_aa: CASSLVQASTDTQYF; cdr3_nt: TGTGCCAGCAGCTTAGTCCAGGCGAGCACAGATACGCAGTATTTT
j_call: TRBJ1-6; d_call: TRBD1; clone_size: NA; v_call: TRBV5-1; cdr3_aa: CASSLGQWGSPLHF; cdr3_nt: TGCGCCAGCAGCCTGGGACAGTGGGGTTCACCCCTCCACTTT
j_call: TRBJ2-5; d_call: NA; clone_size: NA; v_call: TRBV2; cdr3_aa: CASGSRAWETQYF; cdr3_nt: TGTGCCAGCGGGAGCAGGGCTTGGGAGACCCAGTACTTC
j_call: TRBJ2-3; d_call: TRBD1; clone_size: NA; v_call: TRBV7-9; cdr3_aa: CASSYAGTGSLGTQYF; cdr3_nt: TGTGCCAGCAGCTACGCCGGGACAGGCTCCCTCGGTACGCAGTATTTT
j_call: TRBJ2-1; d_call: NA; clone_size: few; v_call: TRBV20-1; cdr3_aa: CSAPGSGRQFF; cdr3_nt: TGCAGTGCTCCGGGCTCTGGCCGTCAGTTCTTC
j_call: TRBJ2-2; d_call: NA; clone_size: few; v_call: TRBV9; cdr3_aa: CASSVDSGTGELFF; cdr3_nt: TGTGCCAGCAGCGTAGATAGCGGCACCGGGGAGCTGTTTTTT
j_call: TRBJ2-7; d_call: TRBD2; clone_size: many; v_call: TRBV28; cdr3_aa: CASSVTSGEGYEQYF; cdr3_nt: TGTGCCAGCAGTGTGACTAGCGGAGAGGGGTACGAGCAGTACTTC
j_call: TRBJ1-1; d_call: NA; clone_size: few; v_call: TRBV6-1; cdr3_aa: CASSPNLNTEAFF; cdr3_nt: TGTGCCAGCAGTCCAAATCTGAACACTGAAGCTTTCTTT
j_call: TRBJ2-1; d_call: TRBD2; clone_size: NA; v_call: TRBV11-3; cdr3_aa: CASSCPPGLAGGSKPHNEQFF; cdr3_nt: TGTGCCAGCAGCTGTCCACCGGGACTAGCGGGAGGGTCCAAACCACACAATGAGCAGTTCTTC
j_call: TRBJ2-3; d_call: TRBD1; clone_size: NA; v_call: TRBV10-3; cdr3_aa: CAISRDRATDTQYF; cdr3_nt: TGTGCCATCAGCCGGGACAGGGCCACCGATACGCAGTATTTT
j_call: TRBJ2-7; d_call: NA; clone_size: many; v_call: TRBV7-8; cdr3_aa: CASSLDGRNYEQYF; cdr3_nt: TGTGCCAGCAGCCTGGACGGGCGTAACTACGAGCAGTACTTC
j_call: TRBJ2-1; d_call: TRBD2; clone_size: NA; v_call: TRBV19; cdr3_aa: CASSPRTSGRSEQFF; cdr3_nt: TGTGCCAGTAGTCCCCGGACTAGCGGGAGGAGTGAGCAGTTCTTC
j_call: TRBJ2-7; d_call: NA; clone_size: once; v_call: TRBV18; cdr3_aa: CASSTTSGEQYF; cdr3_nt: TGTGCCAGCTCTACCACCTCCGGCGAGCAGTACTTC
j_call: TRBJ1-2; d_call: TRBD1; clone_size: few; v_call: TRBV3-1; cdr3_aa: CASSQGRQGAVGYTF; cdr3_nt: TGTGCCAGCAGCCAGGGAAGACAGGGGGCGGTTGGCTACACCTTC
j_call: TRBJ1-2; d_call: NA; clone_size: many; v_call: TRBV28; cdr3_aa: CASSRTAGYTF; cdr3_nt: TGTGCCAGCAGTCGGACTGCCGGCTACACCTTC
j_call: TRBJ2-7; d_call: NA; clone_size: NA; v_call: TRBV15; cdr3_aa: CATSRDRGQLSYEQYF; cdr3_nt: TGTGCCACCAGCAGAGATCGTGGGCAGTTGTCCTACGAGCAGTACTTC
j_call: TRBJ2-1; d_call: TRBD2; clone_size: few; v_call: TRBV5-4; cdr3_aa: CASSITSGSPYNEQFF; cdr3_nt: TGTGCCAGCAGCATAACTAGCGGGAGTCCCTACAATGAGCAGTTCTTC
j_call: TRBJ2-5; d_call: TRBD2; clone_size: NA; v_call: TRBV12-3/TRBV12-4; cdr3_aa: CASSPLAGLGGETQYF; cdr3_nt: TGTGCCAGCAGTCCCCTAGCGGGGCTTGGGGGTGAGACCCAGTACTTC
j_call: TRBJ2-3; d_call: TRBD1; clone_size: NA; v_call: TRBV6-1; cdr3_aa: CASSLDRGQGEDTQYF; cdr3_nt: TGTGCCAGCAGCTTGGACCGGGGACAGGGGGAGGATACGCAGTATTTT
j_call: TRBJ1-1; d_call: NA; clone_size: NA; v_call: TRBV2; cdr3_aa: CASRLGFSEAFF; cdr3_nt: TGTGCCAGCAGGCTGGGGTTCTCTGAAGCTTTCTTT
j_call: TRBJ1-1; d_call: NA; clone_size: NA; v_call: TRBV9; cdr3_aa: CASHDRRVDTEAFF; cdr3_nt: TGTGCCAGCCACGACCGCAGGGTAGACACTGAAGCTTTCTTT
j_call: TRBJ1-2; d_call: TRBD1; clone_size: many; v_call: TRBV18; cdr3_aa: CASSPSDRPYGYTF; cdr3_nt: TGTGCCAGCTCACCCTCGGACAGGCCGTATGGCTACACCTTC
j_call: TRBJ2-7; d_call: NA; clone_size: many; v_call: TRBV20-1; cdr3_aa: CSAETGAGPYEQYF; cdr3_nt: TGCAGTGCTGAGACAGGAGCGGGGCCCTACGAGCAGTACTTC
j_call: TRBJ1-5; d_call: NA; clone_size: NA; v_call: TRBV25-1; cdr3_aa: CASSGRTDSNQPQHF; cdr3_nt: TGTGCCAGCAGTGGCCGGACGGATAGCAATCAGCCCCAGCATTTT
j_call: TRBJ2-1; d_call: TRBD1; clone_size: many; v_call: TRBV6-2/TRBV6-3; cdr3_aa: CASSRGQRGNNEQFF; cdr3_nt: TGTGCCAGCAGTCGGGGACAGCGAGGAAACAATGAGCAGTTCTTC
j_call: TRBJ1-6; d_call: TRBD1; clone_size: NA; v_call: TRBV5-5; cdr3_aa: CASSRPPGGTPLHF; cdr3_nt: TGTGCCAGCAGCCGCCCACCAGGGGGGACACCCCTCCACTTT